The clone carrying this T cell receptor (beta chain) has just a few counts. The target antigen is unknown. V shed 0 bases and J 5 bases; nucleotides not matched to a gene: 13. The CDR3 covers 17 residues. Germline V gene lookup returns CDR1 SGHRS and CDR2 YFSETQ. Time point noted: persistent/refractory GD, antithyroid drugs over 5 years with positive TRAb. Extracted PBMC RNA gave rise to the TCR library. The TCR beta library used iRepertoire HTBI primers with Arm-PCR amplification of CDR3. TCRdb redid the calling of the multiplex PCR reads with MiXCR, one entry per CDR3 protein. The sample carries around 460,000 distinct CDR3 sequences, approximately 23% recorded once. These data originate in a study of regulatory T cells in long-lasting Graves disease. Study outcomes and limitations: Repertoires from persistent disease leaned toward TRBV28, TRBJ1-2 and TRBJ2-5. Persistent Graves' patients showed less TCR diversity than newly diagnosed patients showed.

The sequence was obtained from a female donor with Graves disease. The chain combines TRBV5-1 with TRBJ2-7; 8 nucleotides match TRBD2. Sequences were derived from peripheral blood mononuclear cells (PBMCs), sampled when the disease was refractory, from a patient treated with antithyroid drugs. This chain's CDR3 is CASSLDLGTREGDEQYF. The CDR3 DNA reads as TGCGCCAGCAGCTTGGATTTGGGTACACGGGAGGGAGACGAGCAGTACTTC.